The 31 T cell receptor beta chains given below trace back to one sample, sequenced in a study of T cells in localized non-small cell lung cancer. The repertoire was sequenced with immunoSEQ multiplex PCR; TCRdb's copy has only in-frame clones and lacks some. The data show tens of thousands of clones, just over 85% seen once. Sample: peripheral blood, taken before any cancer treatment. Receptors were obtained from a woman aged 40 to 75 with stage I lung adenocarcinoma.

The rearrangement links TRBV15 to TRBJ1-1; D is ambiguous. Germline values: CDR1 LNHNV, CDR2 YYDKDF (reference sequence). Trimming took off 3 bases at V and 3 bases at J, with 5 bases between the two ends. CDR3 length: 12 amino acids. Here the CDR3 DNA reads TGTGCCACCAGCAGCGGTTACACTGAAGCTTTCTTT. It translates to CATSSGYTEAFF.

V gene TRBV11-2 combines with J gene TRBJ2-1; tentatively, D is TRBD1 or TRBD2 (5 bases each). The CDR3 consists of 15 residues. Germline V gene sequence: CDR1 SGHAT, CDR2 FQNNGV. Trimming took 6 bases from V and 2 from J, leaving 14 bases between them. The CDR3, as DNA: TGTGCCAGCAGTCCCCCGGGACGGGCCTACAATGAGCAGTTCTTC. Translating it yields CASSPPGRAYNEQFF.

This chain joins TRBV5-1 and TRBJ1-6, with a weak D call TRBD1 (6 bases). This CDR3 contains 16 residues. Germline V CDR1 and CDR2: SGHRS, YFSETQ. V lost 3 bases to trimming and J lost 5 bases, with 15 bases between them. CDR3 coding DNA: TGCGCCAGCAGCTCGCCGGCAGGGGCTCATAATTCACCCCTCCACTTT. Its translation: CASSSPAGAHNSPLHF.

A note on this clone: A junction end diverges from the germline sequence, so it may reflect a read error. The chain has TRBV29-1 and TRBJ1-2; D possibly corresponds to TRBD1 (5 bases). The CDR3 is made up of 11 amino acids. Looked up from germline, CDR1 is SQVTM and CDR2 is ANQGSEA. The CDR3 nucleotides read TGCAGCGTTGACAGGGAGTATGGCCACACCTTC. Protein: CSVDREYGHTF.

The V gene is TRBV5-1, the J gene TRBJ2-1; D is uncertain. The CDR3 has 13 residues. V was clipped by 2 bases and J by 5 bases, with 8 bases between them. The germline gives CDR1 SGHRS, CDR2 YFSETQ. The CDR3 DNA reads as TGCGCCAGCAGCTTTCAAGTAGACAATGAGCAGTTCTTC. This encodes CASSFQVDNEQFF.

This chain joins TRBV4-2 and TRBJ2-7, with D possibly being TRBD1 (6 bases). This CDR3 region has 15 residues. Germline V lookup: CDR1 LGHNA, CDR2 YNFKEQ. Trimming cost V 5 bases and J 2 bases, with 16 bases left between them. In nucleotides, the CDR3 is TGTGCCAGCAGCTTGGCCGTCGGGACACCCTACGAGCAGTACTTC. Protein product: CASSLAVGTPYEQYF.

The chain uses TRBV6-1 and TRBJ2-2; 9 bases fit TRBD2. Looked up from germline, CDR1 is MNHNS and CDR2 is SASEGT. The ends lost 2 bases at V and 6 bases at J; junction bases unmatched: 10. This CDR3 comprises 17 residues. CDR3 in amino acids: CASSERALAGGPGELFF. The CDR3, as DNA: TGTGCCAGCAGTGAACGGGCCCTTGCGGGGGGGCCCGGGGAGCTGTTTTTT.

The rearrangement links TRBV9 to TRBJ1-1, with D possibly being TRBD1 (5 bases). From germline, CDR1 is SGDLS and CDR2 YYNGEE. Trimming took 0 bases from V and 4 from J, leaving 13 bases between them. CDR3 length equals 15 residues. CDR3 region: CASSVVSAGGTEAFF. The CDR3 region has the DNA TGTGCCAGCAGCGTAGTATCGGCGGGGGGCACTGAAGCTTTCTTT.

The V call is TRBV19, the J call TRBJ2-5; tentatively, D is TRBD1 (5 bases). Germline CDR1 reads LNHDA; CDR2 reads SQIVND (reference sequence). This CDR3 region has 12 residues. The germline V and J ends were trimmed by 6 bases and 4 bases, with 9 bases remaining between them. In DNA, the CDR3 is TGTGCCAGTAGACAGGTCGGAGAGACCCAGTACTTC. Its protein is CASRQVGETQYF.

This chain joins TRBV18 and TRBJ2-1; the D is unclear. Germline-derived CDR1 and CDR2 are KGHSH and LQKENI. V gave up 3 bases and J gave up 0 bases, with 12 bases separating them. CDR3 length equals 16 residues. The CDR3: CASSPSVGSSYNEQFF. CDR3 coding DNA: TGTGCCAGCTCACCTTCGGTGGGTAGCTCCTACAATGAGCAGTTCTTC.

The chain has TRBV11-2 and TRBJ1-3, with D possibly being TRBD1 (6 bases). Deletions cut 5 bases from V and 7 bases from J, with 24 bases between. Germline V gene lookup returns CDR1 SGHAT and CDR2 FQNNGV. The CDR3 contains 17 residues. CDR3 sequence (DNA): TGTGCCAGCAGCCCAAGGGGGTGGACGGGGAAGACTAACACCATATATTTT. Encoded protein: CASSPRGWTGKTNTIYF.

J is TRBJ2-2 and V is TRBV5-6; tentative D call: TRBD2 (6 bases). The CDR3 is made up of 15 amino acids. Deletions cut 3 bases from V and 1 base from J, with 10 bases between. The germline V gene encodes CDR1 SGHDT and CDR2 YYEEEE. Written as DNA, the CDR3 is TGTGCCAGCAGCTCCGGAGGGGTGAACACCGGGGAGCTGTTTTTT. Protein: CASSSGGVNTGELFF.

The chain has TRBV5-1 and TRBJ1-6; 7 bases match TRBD1. The CDR3 consists of 15 residues. Looked up from germline, CDR1 is SGHRS and CDR2 is YFSETQ. Trimming cost V 6 bases and J 7 bases; bases outside gene matches: 10. This CDR3 reads CASKSDNRGNSPLHF. In nucleotides, the CDR3 is TGCGCCAGCAAAAGTGATAACAGGGGAAATTCACCCCTCCACTTT.

The rearrangement uses TRBV2 and TRBJ1-5, with a possible D match to TRBD1 (5 bases). CDR3 length: 14 residues. From germline, CDR1 is SNHLY and CDR2 FYNNEI. Trimming left V 6 bases short and J 8 bases short, with 17 bases between. CDR3 in amino acids: CASRGGTGKEPQHF. Here the CDR3 DNA reads TGTGCCAGCAGGGGGGGGACGGGCAAGGAGCCCCAGCATTTT.

The chain employs TRBV5-1 and TRBJ1-1; 8 nucleotides line up with TRBD1. This CDR3 has 15 residues. CDR1 and CDR2 (germline): SGHRS, YFSETQ. J gave up 1 base and V 0 bases, and 2 bases lay outside the gene matches. The CDR3 protein is CASSLGGQGNTEAFF. CDR3 nucleotide sequence: TGCGCCAGCAGCTTGGGCGGACAGGGGAACACTGAAGCTTTCTTT.

The rearrangement joins TRBV9 to TRBJ1-1; 11 bases are shared with TRBD1. The CDR3 totals 14 residues. Trimming cost V 4 bases and J 10 bases; bases outside gene matches: 9. Per the germline V gene, CDR1 is SGDLS and CDR2 is YYNGEE. CDR3 DNA: TGTGCCAGCAGCACAAGCGGACAGGGGGCAAGAGCTTTCTTT. This sequence encodes CASSTSGQGARAFF.

This clone was picked up one time. The chain recombines TRBV7-2 with TRBJ2-7; D not certain. V dropped 5 bases and J dropped 4 bases, with 18 bases sitting between them. The length of the CDR3 is 15 residues. The germline V gene encodes CDR1 SGHTA and CDR2 FQGNSA. The CDR3 loop reads CASSPSPYEVYEQYF. The CDR3 DNA follows: TGTGCCAGCAGCCCAAGCCCCTACGAAGTTTACGAGCAGTACTTC.

V and J are TRBV18 and TRBJ2-7; 7 bases map to TRBD2. This CDR3 is 14 amino acids long. Germline-derived CDR1 and CDR2 are KGHSH and LQKENI. J was trimmed by 0 bases and V by 3 bases; bases with no gene match: 2. The CDR3 DNA follows: TGTGCCAGCTCACCGGGGGGGAGCTCCTACGAGCAGTACTTC. Protein sequence: CASSPGGSSYEQYF.

The chain joins TRBV11-3 to TRBJ1-5; 7 bases are shared with TRBD1. V dropped 8 bases and J dropped 8; count of bases not matched to a gene: 12. The CDR3 is 14 residues long. Germline V CDR1 and CDR2: SGHNT, YENEEA. CDR3 sequence: CASQIFTGDKPQHF. CDR3 DNA: TGTGCCAGCCAGATTTTTACAGGGGATAAGCCCCAGCATTTT.

This clone was seen a few times. The rearrangement links TRBV7-8 to TRBJ1-2; unclear D gene. The CDR3 length is 13 residues. Germline V gene sequence: CDR1 SGHVS, CDR2 FQNEAQ. V lost 6 bases to trimming and J lost 0 bases, with 8 bases between them. Here the CDR3 reads CASSRPSNYGYTF. The CDR3 DNA reads TGTGCCAGCAGTCGGCCCTCTAACTATGGCTACACCTTC.

The chain uses TRBV5-6 and TRBJ1-1, with 9 positions matching TRBD1. The junction had 12 bases not matched to a gene; V was cut back by 3 bases and J by 6 bases. Germline-derived CDR1 and CDR2 are SGHDT and YYEEEE. The CDR3 has 16 amino acids. This chain's CDR3 is CASSSWTGADSAEAFF. The CDR3 nucleotides read TGTGCCAGCAGCTCCTGGACAGGGGCCGATTCTGCTGAAGCTTTCTTT.

The sample holds one count of this clone. The rearrangement uses TRBV5-4 and TRBJ2-5, with D possibly being TRBD1 (6 bases). Trimming pared 3 bases from V and 5 bases from J, leaving 17 bases between. The CDR3 totals 15 residues. Germline CDR1 and CDR2: SGHNT and YYREEE (reference sequence). CDR3: CASSSARDMTETQYF. The CDR3 DNA reads as TGTGCCAGCAGCTCGGCTCGGGACATGACGGAGACCCAGTACTTC. Full variable domain (rest looked up from reference TRBV5-4 and TRBJ2-5): ETGVTQSPTHLIKTRGQQVTLRCSSQSGHNTVSWYQQALGQGPQFIFQYYREEENGRGNFPPRFSGLQFPNYSSELNVNALELDDSALYLCASSSARDMTETQYFGPGTRLLVL.

The CDR3 is CASSFAKIEGYNEQFF. The CDR3 bases are TGTGCCAGCAGCTTTGCGAAGATCGAAGGATACAATGAGCAGTTCTTC. J is TRBJ2-1 and V is TRBV7-2; D not resolved. The germline V gene has CDR1 SGHTA and CDR2 FQGNSA. Trimming pared 3 bases from V and 4 bases from J, leaving 16 bases between. This CDR3 comprises 16 residues.

This clone was observed once. V gene TRBV27 combines with J gene TRBJ2-7; a weak D match, TRBD1 (6 bases). CDR1 and CDR2 from the germline V gene are MNHEY and SMNVEV (reference sequence). V was shortened by 6 bases and J by 0 bases, with 12 bases between the two germline ends. CDR3 length equals 14 residues. The CDR3: CASRRQVSSYEQYF. CDR3 coding DNA: TGTGCCAGCAGACGACAGGTTAGCTCCTACGAGCAGTACTTC.

The chain employs TRBV6-6 and TRBJ2-7; the D is unclear. This CDR3 is 15 amino acids long. V lost 5 bases and J 1 base, leaving 15 bases between the germline ends. Germline values: CDR1 MNHNY, CDR2 SVGAGI (reference sequence). The CDR3 DNA follows: TGTGCCAGCAGTCAAAGCAGCCTCAGGTCCTACGAGCAGTACTTC. It codes for CASSQSSLRSYEQYF.

The V and J genes are TRBV10-3 and TRBJ2-3; D is ambiguous. Germline loops: CDR1 ENHRY, CDR2 SYGVKD. Trimming left V 1 base short and J 7 bases short, with 6 bases between. The CDR3 runs 12 residues. CDR3 DNA: TGTGCCATCAGTGAGTTGGGGAATACGCAGTATTTT. Translated, it gives CAISELGNTQYF.

J is TRBJ2-3 and V is TRBV28; the D gene is possibly TRBD1 (6 bases). Germline values: CDR1 MDHEN, CDR2 SYDVKM. The CDR3 loop spans 14 amino acids. Trimming removed 3 bases at V and 3 bases at J, with 10 bases between. Here the CDR3 reads CASSLGRGTDTQYF. The CDR3 nucleotides read TGTGCCAGCAGTTTGGGCAGGGGAACAGATACGCAGTATTTT.

This chain uses TRBV2 with TRBJ1-4, with D tentatively TRBD1 (6 bases). The CDR3 runs to 15 residues. Germline V lookup: CDR1 SNHLY, CDR2 FYNNEI. V dropped 2 bases and J dropped 9 bases, with 16 bases sitting between them. CDR3 amino acids: CASSEIRGPMKKLFF. CDR3 coding DNA: TGTGCCAGCAGTGAAATCAGGGGTCCGATGAAAAAACTGTTTTTT.

This chain joins TRBV7-2 and TRBJ1-6; TRBD1 might be the D (5 bases). Germline CDR1 and CDR2: SGHTA and FQGNSA. Between the trimmed V and J ends, which lost 4 bases and 0 bases, there was a span of 16 bases. The CDR3 covers 18 residues. The CDR3, as DNA: TGTGCCAGCAGCTACCGGGACTCCTGGAGCTCCTATAATTCACCCCTCCACTTT. Translated, it gives CASSYRDSWSSYNSPLHF.

This sequence joins TRBV29-1 and TRBJ1-1; D might be TRBD1 (5 bases). CDR1 is SQVTM, CDR2 ANQGSEA, per germline. The V and J ends lost 4 bases and 11 bases respectively, with 11 bases between them. The CDR3 is 10 amino acids. CDR3 sequence (DNA): TGCAGCGTTGTTCGGGGGGTTGCTTTCTTT. Translating it yields CSVVRGVAFF.

This clone was counted between two and nine times. The chain recombines TRBV13 with TRBJ2-3; 7 bases fit TRBD1. The trim removed 2 bases at V and 8 bases at J, leaving 7 bases unmatched. Per the germline V gene, CDR1 is PRHDT and CDR2 is FYEKMQ (reference sequence). This CDR3 has 14 residues. The CDR3 loop is CASSLRGGASTQYF. In DNA, the CDR3 is TGTGCCAGCAGCTTAAGAGGGGGCGCGAGTACGCAGTATTTT.